What follows describes a single TCR beta chain. Its matching antigen is unknown. These data are taken from a study of metastatic and nonmetastatic thyroid tumors. Study information: For malignant and benign thyroid patients, tumor or nodule tissue and blood were the sources whose repertoires were compared. Notes on the study in general: In both blood and tumor samples, TCR beta diversity was reported significantly higher for malignant than benign nodules.

No treatment had been given to any patient before thyroid surgery. In the authors' methods: CDR3 was compared across clinicopathological groups, and the resulting differences were used to build a distant-metastasis classifier for papillary thyroid cancer. MiXCR was used by TCRdb to re-call the PCR reads. The V and J calls and clone size come from TCRdb's table, not from the authors' own analysis. The table lists tens of thousands of clones, 18% of them singletons. CDR3 length equals 16 residues. Germline trimming cut 4 bases from V and 4 bases from J; bases unmatched to any gene: 9. Germline CDR1 and CDR2: SGDLS and YYNGEE.

The rearrangement joins TRBV9 to TRBJ1-3; 9 bases fit TRBD1. The specimen was adjacent normal tissue. This clonotype was obtained from a male donor with papillary thyroid cancer or a benign thyroid nodule (not recorded which). Some clones in this sample may be carry-over from other donors' samples. CDR3 loop: CASSWKQGAWGNTIYF. CDR3 DNA: TGTGCCAGCAGCTGGAAACAGGGGGCGTGGGGAAACACCATATATTTT. Looking up the rest from reference TRBV9 and TRBJ1-3 gives the full variable domain: DSGVTQTPKHLITATGQRVTLRCSPRSGDLSVYWYQQSLDQGLQFLIQYYNGEERAKGNILERFSAQQFPDLHSELNLSSLELGDSALYFCASSWKQGAWGNTIYFGEGSWLTVV.